The next 25 T cell receptor beta chains were all read from a single sample in a study of regulatory and conventional T cells in RAG deficiency. Regulatory T cells were sorted from blood as CD4+ CD25-high CD127-low cells. Assay: immunoSEQ multiplex PCR; the TCRdb copy retains only in-frame clones and omits some. The table lists 8,000 to 10,000 clones, around 90% of them singletons. These sequences were also reported in another study, on regulatory T cells. That paper adds: The PCR used 52 TRBV and 13 TRBJ primers.

The sequencing input was Tregs sorted from blood. The receptor set was obtained from a human donor in good health.

J is TRBJ1-6 and V is TRBV6-6, with D uncertain. Trimming shortened V by 0 bases and J by 8 bases, and 11 bases separated the two germline ends. The V gene's germline CDR1 is MNHNY and CDR2 SVGAGI (reference sequence). The CDR3 consists of 15 residues. The CDR3 spells CASSYSNTVHSPLHF. Written as DNA, the CDR3 is TGTGCCAGCAGTTACTCGAATACGGTCCATTCACCCCTCCACTTT.

This chain uses TRBV5-4 with TRBJ2-5, with unresolved D. V was cut by 4 bases and J by 2 bases, with 3 bases left in between. The V gene's germline CDR1 is SGHNT and CDR2 YYREEE (reference sequence). CDR3 length equals 11 residues. CDR3 bases: TGTGCCAGCAGCCAACAAGAGACCCAGTACTTC. It translates to CASSQQETQYF. The complete variable domain, with remaining parts taken from reference TRBV5-4 and TRBJ2-5, reads ETGVTQSPTHLIKTRGQQVTLRCSSQSGHNTVSWYQQALGQGPQFIFQYYREEENGRGNFPPRFSGLQFPNYSSELNVNALELDDSALYLCASSQQETQYFGPGTRLLVL.

The chain links TRBV6-1 to TRBJ2-1; 9 bases agree with TRBD1. Germline CDR1 MNHNS, CDR2 SASEGT. The CDR3 loop spans 15 amino acids. Unmatched junction bases numbered 12, after V lost 8 bases and J lost 7 bases. This CDR3 reads CASSLGGTGKNEQFF. In DNA form, the CDR3 reads TGTGCCAGCTCTCTGGGCGGGACAGGGAAAAATGAGCAGTTCTTC.

The chain combines TRBV28 with TRBJ1-5; tentatively, D is TRBD1 (5 bases). Germline CDR1 is MDHEN and CDR2 is SYDVKM. CDR3 length: 12 residues. Trimming removed 7 bases from V and 7 bases from J, with 11 bases in between. CDR3 sequence reads: CASTGRAQPQHF. In nucleotides, the CDR3 is TGTGCCAGCACAGGGCGCGCCCAGCCCCAGCATTTT.

The chain uses TRBV5-8 and TRBJ2-7, with D perhaps TRBD2 (6 bases). The germline V and J ends were trimmed by 4 bases and 0 bases, with 14 bases remaining between them. The CDR3 loop spans 15 amino acids. In germline, CDR1 is SGHTS, CDR2 YDEGEE. The CDR3 DNA sequence: TGTGCCAGCAGCACCTGGACTATGAGCTCCTACGAGCAGTACTTC. Amino acids: CASSTWTMSSYEQYF.

V and J are TRBV6-5 and TRBJ1-1; the match to TRBD1 covers 11 bases. Trimming removed 4 bases from V and 4 bases from J; junction bases left unmatched: 2. Germline CDR1 is MNHEY and CDR2 is SVGAGI. The CDR3 has 14 residues. The CDR3 DNA is TGTGCCAGCAGTTTGGACAGGGGGCGCACTGAAGCTTTCTTT. Translation gives CASSLDRGRTEAFF.

The chain links TRBV6-6 to TRBJ1-2, with D unclear. This CDR3 is built from 15 residues. Germline-derived CDR1 and CDR2 are MNHNY and SVGAGI (reference sequence). The ends were cut back, 0 bases at V and 4 bases at J, with 12 bases in the middle. The CDR3 DNA follows: TGTGCCAGCAGTTACTCCTCCTTTTTCTCCTATGGCTACACCTTC. Encoded protein: CASSYSSFFSYGYTF.

The chain carries TRBV18 and TRBJ2-7, with 7 positions matching TRBD1. The V gene end was trimmed by 2 bases and the J gene end by 3 bases; junction bases not matched to a gene: 4. The CDR3 is 14 residues long. The germline gives CDR1 KGHSH, CDR2 LQKENI. Written as DNA, the CDR3 is TGTGCCAGCTCACCATTCGACAGGGACTACGAGCAGTACTTC. It codes for CASSPFDRDYEQYF. The full variable domain, with the rest looked up from reference TRBV18 and TRBJ2-7, is NAGVMQNPRHLVRRRGQEARLRCSPMKGHSHVYWYRQLPEEGLKFMVYLQKENIIDESGMPKERFSAEFPKEGPSILRIQQVVRGDSAAYFCASSPFDRDYEQYFGPGTRLTVT.

This clone was observed once. This chain uses TRBV5-8 with TRBJ2-1; 10 nucleotides line up with TRBD1. Trimming cost V 3 bases and J 7 bases; bases outside gene matches: 10. The CDR3 has 16 residues. Germline CDR1 and CDR2: SGHTS and YDEGEE. The CDR3 sequence is CASSSPGQGPRNEQFF. As DNA, the CDR3 is TGTGCCAGCAGCTCGCCGGGACAGGGGCCAAGGAATGAGCAGTTCTTC.

The V and J genes are TRBV10-3 and TRBJ2-5; D is unclear. Germline lookup yields CDR1 ENHRY and CDR2 SYGVKD. Deletions cut 8 bases from V and 4 bases from J, with 20 bases between. The CDR3 length is 15 residues. In nucleotides, the CDR3 is TGTGCCATCGGATCCGAAGAGCTCCTGGGAGAGACCCAGTACTTC. Protein sequence: CAIGSEELLGETQYF.

The chain has TRBV6-6 and TRBJ1-4, with 7 bases aligning to TRBD1. CDR1 MNHNY and CDR2 SVGAGI come from the germline V gene (reference sequence). The CDR3 sequence is 15 residues long. The junction had 6 bases not matched to a gene; V was cut back by 5 bases and J by 3 bases. The CDR3, as DNA: TGTGCCAGCAGTGAGGGACAGTCATCTAATGAAAAACTGTTTTTT. This sequence encodes CASSEGQSSNEKLFF.

The V call is TRBV2, the J call TRBJ1-5; maybe TRBD1 (6 bases). V was trimmed by 3 bases and J by 4 bases, leaving 10 bases between them. The CDR3 contains 14 residues. Germline lookup yields CDR1 SNHLY and CDR2 FYNNEI. This CDR3 reads CASSEDRLNQPQHF. For the CDR3, the DNA is TGTGCCAGCAGTGAGGACAGACTAAATCAGCCCCAGCATTTT.

This clone has only a few counts. J is TRBJ1-2 and V is TRBV4-2, with unresolved D. Germline V gene lookup returns CDR1 LGHNA and CDR2 YNFKEQ. Trimming removed 1 base at V and 5 bases at J, with 8 bases between. The CDR3 is 13 residues long. Here the CDR3 reads CASSQGARYGYTF. For the CDR3, the DNA is TGTGCCAGCAGCCAAGGGGCACGATATGGCTACACCTTC.

The chain recombines TRBV5-5 with TRBJ2-1; no clear D. Trimming pared 3 bases from V and 3 bases from J, leaving 10 bases between. Germline CDR1 and CDR2: SGHKS and YYEKEE (reference sequence). This CDR3 is built from 14 residues. The CDR3 is CASSSWANYNEQFF. As DNA, the CDR3 is TGTGCCAGCAGCTCGTGGGCGAACTACAATGAGCAGTTCTTC.

CDR3 sequence reads: CASSASLTSGSGDEQFF. DNA for the CDR3: TGCGCCAGCAGCGCCTCCCTGACTAGCGGGAGTGGCGATGAGCAGTTCTTC. This rearrangement joins TRBV5-1 to TRBJ2-1, with 12 bases fitting TRBD2. J gave up 8 bases and V 4 bases, and 13 bases lay outside the gene matches. CDR1 and CDR2 from the germline V gene are SGHRS and YFSETQ. The CDR3 spans 17 residues.

The chain links TRBV7-9 to TRBJ1-2; perhaps TRBD1 as D (5 bases). Trimming removed 1 base at V and 6 bases at J, with 9 bases between. The CDR3 length is 13 residues. Germline CDR1 is SEHNR and CDR2 is FQNEAQ (reference sequence). The CDR3 is CASSLGAGHGYTF. The CDR3 DNA sequence: TGTGCCAGCAGCTTAGGGGCGGGGCATGGCTACACCTTC. Filled out from reference TRBV7-9 and TRBJ1-2, the complete variable domain reads DTGVSQNPRHKITKRGQNVTFRCDPISEHNRLYWYRQTLGQGPEFLTYFQNEAQLEKSRLLSDRFSAERPKGSFSTLEIQRTEQGDSAMYLCASSLGAGHGYTFGSGTRLTVV.

J is TRBJ1-5 and V is TRBV27, with D perhaps TRBD1 (5 bases). The CDR3 sequence is 16 residues long. V was shortened by 3 bases and J by 0 bases, with 12 bases between the two germline ends. Germline V lookup: CDR1 MNHEY, CDR2 SMNVEV (reference sequence). This CDR3 is CASSLGIGDSNQPQHF. The CDR3 DNA reads as TGTGCCAGCAGTTTGGGCATAGGGGATAGCAATCAGCCCCAGCATTTT.

V and J are TRBV7-6 and TRBJ1-3, with 8 positions matching TRBD1. The CDR3 spans 13 residues. Germline V gene data show CDR1 as SGHVS and CDR2 as FNYEAQ. Losses at the gene ends were 7 bases for V and 10 bases for J; bases not matched to a gene: 9. The CDR3 nucleotides read TGTGCCAGCACCACCGGGACAGGAGGTACCATATATTTT. Translating it yields CASTTGTGGTIYF.

In nucleotides, the CDR3 is TGTGCCAGCAGCGTAAGGGCTCAGCCCGGAAACACCATATATTTT. It encodes CASSVRAQPGNTIYF. The rearrangement uses TRBV9 and TRBJ1-3; D call uncertain. CDR3 length equals 15 residues. CDR1 is SGDLS and CDR2 is YYNGEE in the germline V gene. V was trimmed by 1 base and J by 4 bases, leaving 12 bases between them.

The chain uses TRBV5-1 and TRBJ2-2; TRBD2 is a possible D gene (6 bases). V lost 6 bases to trimming and J lost 7 bases, with 16 bases between them. The CDR3 extends over 14 amino acids. Germline values: CDR1 SGHRS, CDR2 YFSETQ. The DNA for the CDR3 is TGCGCCAGCATCCCGGGGGAAGTTGGCGGGGAGCTGTTTTTT. It codes for CASIPGEVGGELFF.

The chain links TRBV6-5 to TRBJ2-3, with no clear D. CDR1 and CDR2 (germline): MNHEY, SVGAGI. Trimming took 6 bases from V and 4 from J, leaving 14 bases between them. The CDR3 has 14 amino acids. The CDR3 spells CASRPRLAADTQYF. CDR3 DNA sequence: TGTGCCAGCAGACCCCGACTCGCGGCAGATACGCAGTATTTT.

The chain carries TRBV4-2 and TRBJ2-3; 10 nucleotides match TRBD2. The V gene end was trimmed by 0 bases and the J gene end by 4 bases; junction bases not matched to a gene: 7. Per the germline V gene, CDR1 is LGHNA and CDR2 is YNFKEQ. This CDR3 contains 17 residues. In DNA, the CDR3 is TGTGCCAGCAGCCAAGACGGGTGGGGGACTAGCGCAGATACGCAGTATTTT. Its translation: CASSQDGWGTSADTQYF.

The chain has TRBV6-1 and TRBJ1-2; D is undetermined. Germline CDR1 is MNHNS and CDR2 is SASEGT. This CDR3 spans 14 amino acids. V was clipped by 8 bases and J by 4 bases, with 17 bases between them. In DNA, the CDR3 is TGTGCCAGCGAAGACCGCGACCGAATCTATGGCTACACCTTC. It translates to CASEDRDRIYGYTF.

V is TRBV27 and J is TRBJ1-5; D perhaps matches TRBD1 (6 bases). V lost 5 bases, J lost 6 bases, and 11 bases lay in between. CDR1 and CDR2 from the germline V gene are MNHEY and SMNVEV (reference sequence). This CDR3 is built from 13 residues. Written as DNA, the CDR3 is TGTGCCAGCAGTCCTAACAGGGCTCAGCCCCAGCATTTT. Translation gives CASSPNRAQPQHF.

Concerning this clone itself: The junction shows a germline mismatch at one end, possibly a read error. The chain joins TRBV18 to TRBJ1-3; D unresolved. The CDR3 is 14 amino acids. Germline V lookup: CDR1 KGHSH, CDR2 LQKENI. CDR3 DNA: TGTGCCAGCTCACTAGAAGTCTCTGGAAACGCCATATATTTT. It is translated as CASSLEVSGNAIYF.